These 16 T cell receptor beta chains share one sample of origin, sequenced in a study of neurological immune-mediated disorders. TCRdb used MiXCR to reprocess the 5' RACE reads, holding one entry per CDR3 protein. The sample consists of 11,000 to 15,000 distinct CDR3 sequences, 13% of them appearing once. The sequenced material came from CD8+ T cells from blood. Every receptor here comes from a female donor with HTLV-1-associated myelopathy (HAM/TSP).

This clonotype was observed many times. The V gene is TRBV10-3, the J gene TRBJ2-1, with 10 bases fitting TRBD2. The CDR3 contains 15 residues. Trimming removed 3 bases from V and 10 bases from J; junction bases left unmatched: 9. Germline V lookup: CDR1 ENHRY, CDR2 SYGVKD. CDR3 residues: CAISDGTSAGDEQFF. The CDR3 bases are TGTGCCATCAGTGACGGGACTAGCGCCGGGGACGAGCAGTTCTTC.

Many counts were recorded for this clonotype. The chain carries TRBV11-2 and TRBJ2-3, with 8 bases aligning to TRBD2. V was pared by 1 base and J by 1 base, with 7 bases of the junction left unmatched. The germline gives CDR1 SGHAT, CDR2 FQNNGV. The CDR3 length is 17 residues. The CDR3 protein is CASSLGFGGARTDTQYF. The DNA of the CDR3 is TGTGCCAGCAGCTTAGGATTCGGGGGGGCCCGCACAGATACGCAGTATTTT.

This clonotype occurred many times. The V call is TRBV7-9, the J call TRBJ2-1, with 7 bases fitting TRBD2. V was pared by 2 bases and J by 6 bases, with 16 bases of the junction left unmatched. The germline gives CDR1 SEHNR, CDR2 FQNEAQ (reference sequence). The CDR3 covers 18 residues. CDR3 amino acids: CASSLRDTSARRGNEQFF. In DNA, the CDR3 is TGTGCCAGCAGCTTAAGGGATACTAGCGCCAGGCGGGGCAATGAGCAGTTCTTC.

This clonotype showed up many times. The chain employs TRBV6-2 or TRBV6-3 and TRBJ2-7; D is perhaps TRBD2 (5 bases). Per germline, CDR1 MNHEY and CDR2 SVGEGT. CDR3 length: 13 amino acids. The ends were cut back, 2 bases at V and 2 bases at J, with 7 bases in the middle. Here the CDR3 DNA reads TGTGCCAGCAGTTACGCCGGGGCCTACGAGCAGTACTTC. Protein sequence: CASSYAGAYEQYF.

This clonotype showed up many times. The CDR3 region has the DNA TGCAGTGCTAGAGTTGGGCTTCGGGGGGCTGAGAGGGAGGCCTTCTCCTACAATGAGCAGTTCTTC. Its protein is CSARVGLRGAEREAFSYNEQFF. The gene calls are TRBV20-1 and TRBJ2-1; D perhaps matches TRBD2 (7 bases). Germline CDR1 is DFQATT and CDR2 is SNEGSKA (reference sequence). Trimming pared 1 base from V and 0 bases from J, leaving 31 bases between. The CDR3 contains 22 residues.

This clonotype was recorded at least ten times. The chain couples TRBV6-6 to TRBJ1-5; D remains unclear. The CDR3 consists of 16 residues. CDR1 and CDR2 from the germline V gene are MNHNY and SVGAGI (reference sequence). The ends were cut back, 0 bases at V and 3 bases at J, with 12 bases in the middle. The CDR3 DNA is TGTGCCAGCAGTTACTCGAGGGCCACAGTCAATCAGCCCCAGCATTTT. This gives the protein CASSYSRATVNQPQHF.

This clonotype occurred many times. The chain links TRBV7-2 to TRBJ1-4; 7 nucleotides align to TRBD1. The length of the CDR3 is 15 residues. V was pared by 4 bases and J by 8 bases, with 10 bases of the junction left unmatched. Looked up from germline, CDR1 is SGHTA and CDR2 is FQGNSA. The CDR3 sequence: CASSSRDREGEKLFF. CDR3 DNA sequence: TGTGCCAGCAGCTCCCGTGACAGGGAGGGGGAAAAACTGTTTTTT.

The chain has TRBV7-6 and TRBJ1-1; 7 bases fit TRBD1. Germline CDR1 and CDR2: SGHVS and FNYEAQ. There are 13 residues in the CDR3. V shed 5 bases, J shed 3 bases, and the junction held 3 bases outside the gene matches. This CDR3 is CASSRGGYTEAFF. The CDR3 nucleotides are TGTGCCAGCAGCCGAGGGGGCTACACTGAAGCTTTCTTT.

The sample holds many counts of this clonotype. The chain combines TRBV5-1 with TRBJ2-3; TRBD2 matches at 8 bases. The CDR3 is made up of 17 amino acids. Trimming removed 0 bases from V and 3 bases from J; junction bases left unmatched: 9. CDR1 SGHRS and CDR2 YFSETQ come from the germline V gene. CDR3 sequence: CASSLEVLSGETDTQYF. Here the CDR3 DNA reads TGCGCCAGCAGCTTGGAGGTGCTTAGCGGGGAGACAGATACGCAGTATTTT.

This clonotype was detected ten times or more. The chain carries TRBV29-1 and TRBJ1-1, with 7 bases that match TRBD1. CDR1 is SQVTM, CDR2 ANQGSEA, per germline. This CDR3 has 13 residues. Unmatched junction bases numbered 8, after V lost 3 bases and J lost 7 bases. Here the CDR3 DNA reads TGCAGCGTTGATTCGACAGGGAGAGGTGAAGCTTTCTTT. Encoded protein: CSVDSTGRGEAFF.

This clonotype has a count of ten or more. The chain carries TRBV11-2 and TRBJ2-7; 8 nucleotides line up with TRBD1. Germline V gives CDR1 SGHAT, CDR2 FQNNGV. Trimming at V came to 2 bases and at J to 4 bases, leaving 4 bases not matched to a gene. The CDR3 spans 14 residues. The CDR3 bases are TGTGCCAGCAGCTTAACAGGGGGACGATACGAGCAGTACTTC. Translation gives CASSLTGGRYEQYF.

The gene calls are TRBV5-1 and TRBJ1-1; possible D gene TRBD1, 5 bases. The CDR3 is 15 amino acids. V was cut by 0 bases and J by 4 bases, with 13 bases left in between. Germline V CDR1 and CDR2: SGHRS, YFSETQ. The CDR3 region has the DNA TGCGCCAGCAGCTTGGGCCTTGCCGGGGGCACTGAAGCTTTCTTT. Protein product: CASSLGLAGGTEAFF.

This clonotype was counted at least ten times. The rearrangement joins TRBV11-2 to TRBJ2-7; 14 bases fit TRBD2. CDR1 is SGHAT and CDR2 is FQNNGV in the germline V gene. This CDR3 region has 15 residues. J was trimmed by 4 bases and V by 5 bases; bases with no gene match: 4. The chain's CDR3 is CASSPGTSGSYEQYF. The CDR3 coding sequence is TGTGCCAGCAGCCCCGGGACTAGCGGGAGTTACGAGCAGTACTTC.

This clonotype appeared many times. This chain connects TRBV10-3 to TRBJ2-7; a possible D gene is TRBD2 (5 bases). The germline V gene has CDR1 ENHRY and CDR2 SYGVKD. CDR3 length equals 15 residues. V was pared by 3 bases and J by 2 bases, with 14 bases between. The CDR3 region is CAISERLSLAYEQYF. The DNA for the CDR3 is TGTGCCATCAGTGAACGGTTGTCACTAGCCTACGAGCAGTACTTC.

This clonotype was picked up many times. The chain employs TRBV7-9 and TRBJ1-1, with D maybe TRBD1 (6 bases). The CDR3 has 13 residues. V was clipped by 1 base and J by 4 bases, with 7 bases between them. Germline CDR1 and CDR2: SEHNR and FQNEAQ (reference sequence). CDR3 loop: CASSLEQGTEAFF. In DNA, the CDR3 is TGTGCCAGCAGCTTAGAACAGGGCACTGAAGCTTTCTTT.

In this sample, this clonotype turned up many times. The chain combines TRBV29-1 with TRBJ2-1; D is uncertain. CDR3 length equals 14 residues. Germline V gene data show CDR1 as SQVTM and CDR2 as ANQGSEA. The V end lost 3 bases, the J end lost 3 bases, and 12 bases lay between the germline ends. The CDR3 loop is CSVEGVGSYNEQFF. The CDR3 DNA sequence: TGCAGCGTTGAGGGTGTCGGTAGCTACAATGAGCAGTTCTTC.